These 21 T cell receptor beta chains were sequenced from one sample in a study of T cell responses to AZD1222 COVID-19 vaccine. TCRdb keeps only in-frame clones here, not all; method: immunoSEQ multiplex PCR. The sample includes approximately 94,000 clones, roughly nine tenths of them seen just once. The sample here was peripheral blood, taken on day 0 of AZD1222 vaccination. The source of these receptors is an adult in good health.

This sequence joins TRBV4-3 and TRBJ1-1; no clear D. The germline V and J ends were trimmed by 0 bases and 4 bases, with 18 bases remaining between them. The CDR3 sequence is 17 residues long. CDR1 and CDR2 from the germline V gene are LGHNA and YSLEER. The CDR3 spells CASSQDSPSGSPTEAFF. The CDR3 DNA follows: TGCGCCAGCAGCCAAGATTCTCCCTCAGGCTCTCCCACTGAAGCTTTCTTT.

The chain combines TRBV19 with TRBJ1-5, with D possibly matching TRBD1 (5 bases). Germline values: CDR1 LNHDA, CDR2 SQIVND (reference sequence). Trimming cost V 5 bases and J 4 bases, with 15 bases left between them. This CDR3 contains 15 residues. The CDR3: CASSVRDGRNQPQHF. Written as DNA, the CDR3 is TGTGCCAGTAGTGTCCGGGACGGAAGAAATCAGCCCCAGCATTTT.

The genes are TRBV21-1 and TRBJ1-1; the table's D call of TRBD1 was not tested on the DNA. TRBV21-1 is a documented pseudogene. CDR3 length: 18 residues. CDR3 protein: CASSSPDRGRVGGTEAFF. CDR3 DNA: TGTGCCAGCAGCTCCCCCGACAGGGGGCGAGTAGGGGGCACTGAAGCTTTCTTT.

This clone was picked up one time. This chain links TRBV28 with TRBJ2-5, with TRBD2 matching over 12 bases. V dropped 5 bases and J dropped 4; count of bases not matched to a gene: 5. This CDR3 is built from 15 residues. Germline V gene lookup returns CDR1 MDHEN and CDR2 SYDVKM. The CDR3 DNA is TGTGCCAGCAGTCTACTAGCGGGAGGAGGAGAGACCCAGTACTTC. Protein product: CASSLLAGGGETQYF.

The chain combines TRBV7-8 with TRBJ1-2; weak D call: TRBD1 (6 bases). This CDR3 is built from 15 residues. Trimming removed 5 bases from V and 4 bases from J, with 17 bases in between. The germline gives CDR1 SGHVS, CDR2 FQNEAQ. The CDR3 loop is CASSTRTAGSYGYTF. The CDR3 region has the DNA TGTGCCAGCAGCACTAGGACAGCCGGGAGCTATGGCTACACCTTC.

This rearrangement joins TRBV6-1 to TRBJ2-3; possible D gene TRBD2, 5 bases. The germline V gene encodes CDR1 MNHNS and CDR2 SASEGT. The CDR3 spans 14 residues. V shed 1 base and J shed 7 bases, with 12 bases lying between them. CDR3 sequence (DNA): TGTGCCAGCAGTGAAGTCGTAAAGGACTATACGCAGTATTTT. Translation: CASSEVVKDYTQYF.

This chain joins TRBV7-3 and TRBJ2-3, with 9 bases lining up with TRBD2. The CDR3 covers 16 residues. The ends lost 5 bases at V and 2 bases at J; junction bases unmatched: 8. The V gene's germline CDR1 is SGHTA and CDR2 FQGTGA. The CDR3 is CASSPQRTSVTDTQYF. CDR3 sequence (DNA): TGTGCCAGCAGCCCGCAAAGGACTAGCGTCACAGATACGCAGTATTTT.

This sequence joins TRBV27 and TRBJ2-7; 15 nucleotides agree with TRBD2. This CDR3 contains 16 residues. The V gene's germline CDR1 is MNHEY and CDR2 SMNVEV (reference sequence). After removal of 5 bases from V and 4 bases from J, the junction contained 6 bases not matched to a gene. As DNA, the CDR3 is TGTGCCAGCAGTCCCATGGGGACTAGCGGGAGGTACGAGCAGTACTTC. As protein: CASSPMGTSGRYEQYF.

The J gene is TRBJ1-6, the V gene TRBV6-5; possibly TRBD1 for D (5 bases). V lost 6 bases to trimming and J lost 8 bases, with 14 bases between them. Germline assignment: CDR1 MNHEY and CDR2 SVGAGI. This CDR3 is 14 amino acids long. Here the CDR3 reads CASRGKLGDSPLHF. In nucleotides, the CDR3 is TGTGCCAGCAGAGGGAAGTTAGGGGATTCACCCCTCCACTTT.

V gene TRBV28 combines with J gene TRBJ2-7; TRBD1 agrees at 7 bases. CDR3 length: 13 amino acids. V lost 4 bases to trimming and J lost 2 bases; unmatched junction nucleotides: 2. Germline CDR1 and CDR2: MDHEN and SYDVKM. The CDR3 DNA reads TGTGCCAGCAGTTCTCAGGGGGCCTACGAGCAGTACTTC. Encoded protein: CASSSQGAYEQYF.

The genes are TRBV29-1 and TRBJ2-5; perhaps TRBD1 as D (6 bases). The CDR3 runs 12 residues. The V gene lost 0 bases and the J gene lost 5 bases, with 7 bases spanning the gap. From germline, CDR1 is SQVTM and CDR2 ANQGSEA. The CDR3 is CSVEDTGETQYF. CDR3 nucleotides: TGCAGCGTTGAAGACACAGGGGAGACCCAGTACTTC.

The chain couples TRBV18 to TRBJ1-4; TRBD1 is a possible D gene (5 bases). CDR3 length equals 14 residues. Germline CDR1 KGHSH, CDR2 LQKENI. Trimming removed 1 base from V and 5 bases from J, with 8 bases in between. The CDR3 spells CASSPQGMNEKLFF. The CDR3 DNA reads TGTGCCAGCTCACCACAGGGGATGAATGAAAAACTGTTTTTT.

The chain is built from TRBV11-2 and TRBJ2-5; no reliable D call. Trimming left V 5 bases short and J 5 bases short, with 15 bases between. CDR3 length equals 14 residues. Germline CDR1 and CDR2: SGHAT and FQNNGV. The CDR3 DNA follows: TGTGCCAGCAGCCCCTACCTTCAACGCGAGACCCAGTACTTC. Residues: CASSPYLQRETQYF.

V usage is TRBV2 and J usage is TRBJ2-1, with D possibly matching TRBD1 (5 bases). The CDR3 is made up of 15 amino acids. The germline V gene has CDR1 SNHLY and CDR2 FYNNEI. V gave up 2 bases and J gave up 0 bases, with 8 bases separating them. The CDR3 region is CASSEKGPSYNEQFF. The DNA for the CDR3 is TGTGCCAGCAGTGAAAAGGGGCCCTCCTACAATGAGCAGTTCTTC.

The chain has TRBV5-1 and TRBJ1-3, with D tentatively TRBD1 (5 bases). The CDR3 is 13 residues long. Trimming took 5 bases from V and 3 from J, leaving 9 bases between them. Germline V gene data show CDR1 as SGHRS and CDR2 as YFSETQ. The CDR3 DNA sequence: TGCGCCAGCAGGGCCGACAGTGGAAACACCATATATTTT. Translating gives CASRADSGNTIYF.

The CDR3 reads CASSIDPGTVEKLFF. For the CDR3, the DNA is TGTGCCAGTAGTATAGATCCCGGGACAGTGGAAAAACTGTTTTTT. The V gene is TRBV19, the J gene TRBJ1-4, with 7 positions matching TRBD1. V dropped 0 bases and J dropped 8; count of bases not matched to a gene: 6. Looked up from germline, CDR1 is LNHDA and CDR2 is SQIVND (reference sequence). There are 15 residues in the CDR3. Using reference TRBV19 and TRBJ1-4 for the parts outside the CDR3, the full variable domain is DGGITQSPKYLFRKEGQNVTLSCEQNLNHDAMYWYRQDPGQGLRLIYYSQIVNDFQKGDIAEGYSVSREKKESFPLTVTSAQKNPTAFYLCASSIDPGTVEKLFFGSGTQLSVL.

The chain links TRBV28 to TRBJ1-4, with 9 nucleotides matching TRBD1. With V trimmed by 6 bases and J by 0 bases, 14 bases remained unmatched. The CDR3 is 19 residues long. The germline V gene encodes CDR1 MDHEN and CDR2 SYDVKM. CDR3 protein: CASRRTGVGLEATNEKLFF. CDR3 nucleotide sequence: TGTGCCAGCAGAAGGACAGGGGTCGGGTTAGAGGCAACTAATGAAAAACTGTTTTTT. The whole variable domain, remainder taken from reference TRBV28 and TRBJ1-4, is DVKVTQSSRYLVKRTGEKVFLECVQDMDHENMFWYRQDPGLGLRLIYFSYDVKMKEKGDIPEGYSVSREKKERFSLILESASTNQTSMYLCASRRTGVGLEATNEKLFFGSGTQLSVL.

The V call is TRBV2, the J call TRBJ2-3, with D possibly TRBD2 on 6 matching bases. The V end was cut by 4 bases, the J end by 4 bases, with 18 bases between. Germline-derived CDR1 and CDR2 are SNHLY and FYNNEI. This CDR3 contains 16 residues. The CDR3 loop is CASSVGRTNLADTQYF. In DNA form, the CDR3 reads TGTGCCAGCAGTGTCGGTCGGACTAACCTCGCAGATACGCAGTATTTT.

Here the CDR3 reads CASSLVVVGRYANTGELFF. The CDR3 nucleotides read TGTGCCAGCAGCTTAGTTGTCGTCGGGCGCTACGCGAACACCGGGGAGCTGTTTTTT. V gene TRBV7-8 combines with J gene TRBJ2-2; D remains ambiguous. Germline assignment: CDR1 SGHVS and CDR2 FQNEAQ. The CDR3 is made up of 19 amino acids. The V end lost 1 base, the J end lost 0 bases, and 18 bases lay between the germline ends.

This chain joins TRBV19 and TRBJ1-1; a weak D match, TRBD1 (5 bases). Germline lookup yields CDR1 LNHDA and CDR2 SQIVND (reference sequence). Between the trimmed V and J ends, which lost 6 bases and 1 base, there was a span of 9 bases. The CDR3 sequence is 13 residues long. The CDR3 region is CASSRDGNTEAFF. For the CDR3, the DNA is TGTGCCAGTAGCCGGGACGGGAACACTGAAGCTTTCTTT.

This sequence joins TRBV6-2 or TRBV6-3 and TRBJ2-1; D is unclear. This CDR3 is built from 13 residues. Trimming took 5 bases from V and 3 from J, leaving 8 bases between them. Germline assignment: CDR1 MNHEY and CDR2 SVGEGT. The CDR3 coding sequence is TGTGCCAGCAGTGACACGGACTACAATGAGCAGTTCTTC. Translation: CASSDTDYNEQFF.